This T cell receptor (beta chain) was obtained from a study of CD8+ T cells in alopecia areata. Points from the study as a whole: Normal-skin resident alphabeta T cells also appear among scalp sample sequences. Higher clonality was seen in lesional scalp than in normal scalp, especially in alopecia totalis/universalis.

V lost 0 bases and J 5 bases, leaving 15 bases between the germline ends. Germline assignment: CDR1 SGHRS and CDR2 YFSETQ. This CDR3 has 16 residues. cDNA prepared by RNA extraction and subsequent reverse transcription served as the template for sequencing. Assay used: immunoSEQ multiplex PCR; TCRdb lists only in-frame clones, some missing. The sample shows some 240,000 clones, 57% of them seen only once. Regarding this clone: Its specificity is not known.

This clonotype was obtained from a human donor with alopecia areata. V usage is TRBV5-1 and J usage is TRBJ2-1; TRBD1 might be the D (6 bases). The sample consisted of CD4+ T cells sorted from blood, taken at week 0. The CDR3 DNA reads TGCGCCAGCAGCTTGGCCGGTCAGGGGTTAAACAATGAGCAGTTCTTC. Encoded protein: CASSLAGQGLNNEQFF.